These 17 T cell receptor beta chains came from one sample sequenced in a study of T cell responses to AZD1222 COVID-19 vaccine. Produced via immunoSEQ multiplex PCR; TCRdb's table is partial and in-frame only. The sample has more than 150,000 clones; around 94% are singletons. The specimen comprised peripheral blood, sampled 28 days after the second AZD1222 dose. Receptors originate from an adult who received the AZD1222 COVID-19 vaccine.

The chain couples TRBV29-1 to TRBJ1-1; 7 nucleotides match TRBD1. This CDR3 contains 12 residues. Trimming removed 5 bases from V and 3 bases from J; junction bases left unmatched: 3. The germline V gene encodes CDR1 SQVTM and CDR2 ANQGSEA. The CDR3 DNA is TGCAGCGTTCAAGGGGGCTACACTGAAGCTTTCTTT. Translation gives CSVQGGYTEAFF.

V usage is TRBV6-5 and J usage is TRBJ1-1; D might be TRBD1 (5 bases). Germline CDR1 and CDR2: MNHEY and SVGAGI. This CDR3 spans 15 amino acids. Trimming stripped 3 bases from V and 0 bases from J, with 11 bases between. The CDR3, as DNA: TGTGCCAGCAGTTATTACAGGACGTTGAACACTGAAGCTTTCTTT. Protein sequence: CASSYYRTLNTEAFF.

This clone was seen only once. The gene calls are TRBV27 and TRBJ1-6; D is unresolved. V lost 2 bases and J lost 0, with 5 bases in between. Germline values: CDR1 MNHEY, CDR2 SMNVEV (reference sequence). CDR3 length: 15 residues. The CDR3 nucleotides are TGTGCCAGCAGTTTAGAGTCCTCCTATAATTCACCCCTCCACTTT. Its protein product is CASSLESSYNSPLHF.

V and J are TRBV2 and TRBJ1-1, with 7 positions matching TRBD1. J was trimmed by 1 base and V by 2 bases; bases with no gene match: 4. Looked up from germline, CDR1 is SNHLY and CDR2 is FYNNEI. This CDR3 region has 15 residues. CDR3 DNA sequence: TGTGCCAGCAGTGAACCCGGGACAGCGAACACTGAAGCTTTCTTT. Translated, it gives CASSEPGTANTEAFF. Full variable domain (remainder filled in from reference TRBV2 and TRBJ1-1): EPEVTQTPSHQVTQMGQEVILRCVPISNHLYFYWYRQILGQKVEFLVSFYNNEISEKSEIFDDQFSVERPDGSNFTLKIRSTKLEDSAMYFCASSEPGTANTEAFFGQGTRLTVV.

This clone is a singleton in its sample. CDR3 sequence: CATGEPNEKLFF. CDR3 coding DNA: TGTGCCACGGGGGAGCCTAATGAAAAACTGTTTTTT. J is TRBJ1-4 and V is TRBV15, with D possibly matching TRBD1 (5 bases). Trimming pared 9 bases from V and 3 bases from J, leaving 8 bases between. Germline V lookup: CDR1 LNHNV, CDR2 YYDKDF (reference sequence). The CDR3 is 12 amino acids.

This clone was detected a few times. V usage is TRBV20-1 and J usage is TRBJ1-2, with D maybe TRBD1 (5 bases). The CDR3 covers 12 residues. Germline loops: CDR1 DFQATT, CDR2 SNEGSKA (reference sequence). V was clipped by 3 bases and J by 7 bases, with 12 bases between them. The CDR3 DNA reads as TGCAGTGCTAGTGCGGGGCTGGGTGGCTACACCTTC. This translates into CSASAGLGGYTF.

The CDR3 is CASSQDRTGVYEKLFF. CDR3 DNA: TGTGCCAGCAGCCAAGATAGGACAGGGGTTTATGAAAAACTGTTTTTT. The gene calls are TRBV3-1 (or the pseudogene TRBV3-2) and TRBJ1-4; 9 bases fit TRBD1. The CDR3 has 16 amino acids. The trim removed 0 bases at V and 6 bases at J, leaving 5 bases unmatched. The germline V gene has CDR1 LGHDT and CDR2 YNNKEL (reference sequence).

The chain recombines TRBV19 with TRBJ2-7, with no clear D. This CDR3 has 15 amino acids. Looked up from germline, CDR1 is LNHDA and CDR2 is SQIVND (reference sequence). The V gene lost 2 bases and the J gene lost 1 base, with 12 bases spanning the gap. CDR3 sequence: CASSIRDGGSYEQYF. CDR3 nucleotide sequence: TGTGCCAGTAGTATAAGAGACGGTGGGTCCTACGAGCAGTACTTC.

The sample holds one count of this clone. The V call is TRBV19, the J call TRBJ1-2, with a weak D call TRBD1 (5 bases). Per germline, CDR1 LNHDA and CDR2 SQIVND (reference sequence). This CDR3 comprises 15 residues. With 3 bases removed from V and 4 bases from J, the gap between germline ends came to 15 bases. Here the CDR3 reads CASSIRRNGGYGYTF. CDR3 sequence (DNA): TGTGCCAGTAGTATCCGGAGAAACGGGGGCTATGGCTACACCTTC.

V and J are TRBV21-1 and TRBJ2-7; TRBD1 was called by the table and not checked on the DNA. TRBV21-1 is annotated as a pseudogene. The CDR3 covers 16 residues. CDR3: CASSKKREDRAGEQYF. Here the CDR3 DNA reads TGTGCCAGCAGCAAAAAAAGGGAGGACAGGGCGGGGGAGCAGTACTTC.

This chain links TRBV5-1 with TRBJ1-1; 9 bases align to TRBD1. This CDR3 contains 15 residues. The V segment lost 3 bases and the J segment 4 bases; nucleotides outside the gene matches: 7. Germline V gene sequence: CDR1 SGHRS, CDR2 YFSETQ. The CDR3 nucleotides are TGCGCCAGCAGCTGGATTACGACAGGGGGCACTGAAGCTTTCTTT. Translation: CASSWITTGGTEAFF. Looking up the rest from reference TRBV5-1 and TRBJ1-1 gives the full variable domain: KAGVTQTPRYLIKTRGQQVTLSCSPISGHRSVSWYQQTPGQGLQFLFEYFSETQRNKGNFPGRFSGRQFSNSRSEMNVSTLELGDSALYLCASSWITTGGTEAFFGQGTRLTVV.

V usage is TRBV6-4 and J usage is TRBJ1-1, with D maybe TRBD1 (6 bases). Trimming shortened V by 6 bases and J by 1 base, and 12 bases separated the two germline ends. CDR3 length equals 14 residues. Germline loops: CDR1 MRHNA, CDR2 SNTAGT. CDR3 residues: CASSRDTWNTEAFF. The CDR3 DNA is TGTGCCAGCAGCCGGGACACTTGGAACACTGAAGCTTTCTTT.

This clone has just a few counts. The chain carries TRBV5-1 and TRBJ2-7; D unresolved. V lost 0 bases and J lost 6, with 13 bases in between. Germline CDR1 reads SGHRS; CDR2 reads YFSETQ. The CDR3 spans 14 residues. CDR3 in DNA: TGCGCCAGCAGCTTGGGTCTACCCGGTCTCGAGCAGTACTTC. Translating gives CASSLGLPGLEQYF.

The chain is built from TRBV6-1 and TRBJ1-3, with unresolved D. Germline lookup yields CDR1 MNHNS and CDR2 SASEGT. Between the trimmed V and J ends, which lost 2 bases and 1 base, there was a span of 6 bases. The CDR3 is 14 amino acids. The CDR3 bases are TGTGCCAGCAGTGAACAGGTTTCTGGAAACACCATATATTTT. It encodes CASSEQVSGNTIYF.

The rearrangement joins TRBV28 to TRBJ2-3; D uncertain. The CDR3 has 14 amino acids. Germline V gene sequence: CDR1 MDHEN, CDR2 SYDVKM. V gave up 3 bases and J gave up 2 bases, with 9 bases separating them. The CDR3 reads CASSFLTNTDTQYF. The CDR3 region has the DNA TGTGCCAGCAGTTTCCTCACCAACACAGATACGCAGTATTTT.

This rearrangement joins TRBV27 to TRBJ2-7, with TRBD1 identical over 11 bases. The germline V gene encodes CDR1 MNHEY and CDR2 SMNVEV (reference sequence). V dropped 6 bases and J dropped 5; count of bases not matched to a gene: 6. The CDR3 has 14 amino acids. CDR3 protein: CASSRTGGSDEQYF. The CDR3 nucleotides are TGTGCCAGCAGCAGGACAGGGGGCAGCGACGAGCAGTACTTC.

The genes are TRBV11-2 and TRBJ1-6; D is possibly TRBD1 (5 bases). V lost 5 bases and J 6 bases, leaving 20 bases between the germline ends. Germline V gene lookup returns CDR1 SGHAT and CDR2 FQNNGV. The CDR3 spans 17 residues. Here the CDR3 reads CASSPTDGAWANSPLHF. CDR3 DNA sequence: TGTGCCAGCAGCCCTACCGACGGGGCCTGGGCTAATTCACCCCTCCACTTT.